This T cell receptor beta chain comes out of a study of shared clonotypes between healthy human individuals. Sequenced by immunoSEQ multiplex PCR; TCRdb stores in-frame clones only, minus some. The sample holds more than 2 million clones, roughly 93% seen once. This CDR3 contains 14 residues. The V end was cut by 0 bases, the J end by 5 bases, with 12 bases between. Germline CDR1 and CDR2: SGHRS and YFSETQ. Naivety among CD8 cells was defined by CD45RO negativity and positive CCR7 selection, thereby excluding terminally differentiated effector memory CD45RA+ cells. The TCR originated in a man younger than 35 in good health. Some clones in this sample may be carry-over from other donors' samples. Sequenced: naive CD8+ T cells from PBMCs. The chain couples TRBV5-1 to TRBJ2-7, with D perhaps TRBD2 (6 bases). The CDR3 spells CASSLAGDGHEQYF. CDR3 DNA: TGCGCCAGCAGCTTGGCGGGGGATGGACACGAGCAGTACTTC.